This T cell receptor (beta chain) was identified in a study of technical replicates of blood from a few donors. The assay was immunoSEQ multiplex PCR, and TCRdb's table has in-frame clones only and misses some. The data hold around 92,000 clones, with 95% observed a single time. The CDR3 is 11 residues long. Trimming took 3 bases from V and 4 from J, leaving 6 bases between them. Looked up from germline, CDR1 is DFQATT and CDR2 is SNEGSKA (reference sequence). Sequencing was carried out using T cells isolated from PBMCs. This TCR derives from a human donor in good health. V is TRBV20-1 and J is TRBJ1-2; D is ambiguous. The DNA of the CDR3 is TGCAGTGCTAGTAGCATCTATGGCTACACCTTC. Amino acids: CSASSIYGYTF.